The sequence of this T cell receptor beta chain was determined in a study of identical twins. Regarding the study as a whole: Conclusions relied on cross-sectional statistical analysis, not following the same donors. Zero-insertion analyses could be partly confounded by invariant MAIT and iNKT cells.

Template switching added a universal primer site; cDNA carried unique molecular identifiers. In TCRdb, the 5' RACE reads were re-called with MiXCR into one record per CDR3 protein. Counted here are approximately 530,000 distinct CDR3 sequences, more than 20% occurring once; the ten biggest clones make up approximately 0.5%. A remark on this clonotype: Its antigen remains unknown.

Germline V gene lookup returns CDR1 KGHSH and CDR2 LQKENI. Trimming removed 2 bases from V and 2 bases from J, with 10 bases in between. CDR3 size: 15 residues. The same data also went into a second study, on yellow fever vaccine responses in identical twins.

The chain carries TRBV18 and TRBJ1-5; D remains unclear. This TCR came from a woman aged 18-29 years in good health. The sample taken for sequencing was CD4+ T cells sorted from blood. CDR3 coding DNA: TGTGCCAGCTCACCAAATGGGATGGGCAATCAGCCCCAGCATTTT. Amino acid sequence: CASSPNGMGNQPQHF.